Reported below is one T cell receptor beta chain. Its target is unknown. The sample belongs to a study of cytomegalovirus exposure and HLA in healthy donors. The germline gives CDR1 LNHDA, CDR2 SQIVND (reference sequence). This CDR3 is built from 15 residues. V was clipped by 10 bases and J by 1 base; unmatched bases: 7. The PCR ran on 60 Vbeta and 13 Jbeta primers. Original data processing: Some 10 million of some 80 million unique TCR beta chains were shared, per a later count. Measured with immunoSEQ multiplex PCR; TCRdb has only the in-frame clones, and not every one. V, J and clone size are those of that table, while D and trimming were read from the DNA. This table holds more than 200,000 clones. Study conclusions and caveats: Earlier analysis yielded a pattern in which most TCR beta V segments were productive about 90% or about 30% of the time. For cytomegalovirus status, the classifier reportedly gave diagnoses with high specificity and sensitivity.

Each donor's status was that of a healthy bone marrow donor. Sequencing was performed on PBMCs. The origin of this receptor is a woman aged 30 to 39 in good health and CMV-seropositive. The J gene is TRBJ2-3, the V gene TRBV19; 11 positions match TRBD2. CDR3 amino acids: CATSGTSGRTDTQYF. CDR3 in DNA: TGTGCCACATCCGGGACTAGCGGACGCACAGATACGCAGTATTTT.